This T cell receptor beta chain was sequenced in a study of cytomegalovirus exposure and HLA in healthy donors. Study conclusions and caveats: Associated with cytomegalovirus, according to the listing, were 150 to 200 TCR beta chains. Cytomegalovirus status was reportedly diagnosed by the classifier with high specificity and sensitivity.

V gave up 7 bases and J gave up 4 bases; unmatched junction bases: 8. The CDR3 has 13 residues. CDR1 is SQVTM and CDR2 is ANQGSEA in the germline V gene. A roughly 120-subject validation cohort, separate from the 666-subject first cohort, supplied the donors. Turning to this clone: Its antigen is not known.

The protocol was immunoSEQ multiplex PCR, while the TCRdb copy is restricted to in-frame clones and leaves out a portion. Altogether about 120,000 clones are present, around nine tenths being singletons, with the ten largest covering around 6%. This rearrangement joins TRBV29-1 to TRBJ1-1, with TRBD1 matching over 8 bases. The specimen was PBMCs. This receptor was obtained from a young woman in good health and CMV-seropositive. The CDR3 loop reads CSAAAGGGTEAFF. The CDR3 nucleotides are TGCAGCGCCGCGGCAGGGGGCGGCACTGAAGCTTTCTTT.